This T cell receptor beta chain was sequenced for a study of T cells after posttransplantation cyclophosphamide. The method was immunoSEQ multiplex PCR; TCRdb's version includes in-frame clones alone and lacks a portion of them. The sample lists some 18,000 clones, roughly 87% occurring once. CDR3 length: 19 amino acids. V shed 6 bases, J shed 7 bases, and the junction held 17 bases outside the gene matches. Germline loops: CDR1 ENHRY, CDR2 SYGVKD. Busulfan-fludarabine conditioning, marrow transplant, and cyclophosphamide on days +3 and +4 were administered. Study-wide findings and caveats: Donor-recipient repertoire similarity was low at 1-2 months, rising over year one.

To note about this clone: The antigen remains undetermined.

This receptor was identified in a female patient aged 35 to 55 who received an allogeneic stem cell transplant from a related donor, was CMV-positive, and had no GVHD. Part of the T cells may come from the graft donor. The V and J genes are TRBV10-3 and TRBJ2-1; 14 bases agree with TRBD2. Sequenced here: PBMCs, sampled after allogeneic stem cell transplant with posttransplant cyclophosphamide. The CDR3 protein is CAISPGTSGRGGRGNEQFF. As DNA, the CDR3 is TGTGCCATCAGCCCCGGGACTAGCGGGAGAGGGGGCCGAGGGAATGAGCAGTTCTTC.